One TCR beta chain is described in this entry. What it binds is not known. The sample comes from a study of vaccination and CD4 T cells after COVID-19. For the study at large: SARS-CoV-2, HCoV-NL63, HCoV-OC43 and HCoV-229E supplied the overlapping spike peptides used to stimulate cells.

Once obtained from cultured CD4+ T cells, the DNA was sequenced using the Oncomine TCR Beta short-read assay. Genomic DNA was taken out of cultured CD4+ T cells by extraction. One entry per CDR3 protein results from TCRdb running MiXCR on the PCR reads. This sample carries 15,000 to 20,000 distinct CDR3 sequences, less than 40% of them seen once, and the ten largest clones take roughly 24%. J gave up 1 base and V 7 bases, and 9 bases lay outside the gene matches. Germline V gene lookup returns CDR1 KGHDR and CDR2 SFDVKD. The CDR3 has 16 amino acids. Described treatment: roughly nine-day PBMC culture with coronavirus spike peptide pools or control peptides (ViraFEST assay).

The clonotype originates from a human donor who received a COVID-19 vaccine. The sample in question was CD4+ T cells from blood, cultured in vitro, obtained before SARS-CoV-2 vaccination. The gene calls are TRBV24-1 and TRBJ2-3; 8 bases are a match to TRBD2. The CDR3 DNA sequence: TGTGCCACCAGCAGCGGGGGACCCCCGGGCACAGATACGCAGTATTTT. Its protein product is CATSSGGPPGTDTQYF.